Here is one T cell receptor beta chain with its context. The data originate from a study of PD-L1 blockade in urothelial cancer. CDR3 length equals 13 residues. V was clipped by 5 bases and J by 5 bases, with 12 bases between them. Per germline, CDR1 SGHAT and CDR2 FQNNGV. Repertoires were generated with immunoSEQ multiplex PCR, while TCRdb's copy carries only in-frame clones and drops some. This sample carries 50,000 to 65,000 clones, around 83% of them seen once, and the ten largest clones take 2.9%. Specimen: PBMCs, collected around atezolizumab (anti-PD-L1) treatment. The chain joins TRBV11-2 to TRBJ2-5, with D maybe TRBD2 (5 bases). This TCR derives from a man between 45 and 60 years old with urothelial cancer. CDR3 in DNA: TGTGCCAGCAGCCCCGCCCCGGGGGAGACCCAGTACTTC. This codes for CASSPAPGETQYF.